The T cell receptor (beta chain) described here comes from a study of T cell responses to AZD1222 COVID-19 vaccine. Regarding the study as a whole: No day 14 peak samples; only post-peak repertoires were characterized. Clonal diversity may have been underestimated in mostly white British donors. Spike-spanning, vaccine-associated CD4 TCRs were dominant at 160-218 and 743-854. Only six individuals given AZD1222 were seropositive at baseline.

The CDR3 runs to 14 residues. The ends lost 3 bases at V and 1 base at J; junction bases unmatched: 2. Germline V lookup: CDR1 SGHRS, CDR2 YFSETQ. Of note for this clone: The antigen is undetermined.

The assay was immunoSEQ multiplex PCR, and TCRdb's table has in-frame clones only and misses some. The table shows around 100,000 clones, with approximately 83% occurring only once. The sample was peripheral blood, taken on day 0 of AZD1222 vaccination. The V and J genes are TRBV5-1 and TRBJ1-1; TRBD1 aligns across 8 bases. The receptor's source is an adult in good health. CDR3 sequence: CASSSGQGNTEAFF. The CDR3 DNA sequence: TGCGCCAGCAGCTCCGGACAGGGGAACACTGAAGCTTTCTTT.